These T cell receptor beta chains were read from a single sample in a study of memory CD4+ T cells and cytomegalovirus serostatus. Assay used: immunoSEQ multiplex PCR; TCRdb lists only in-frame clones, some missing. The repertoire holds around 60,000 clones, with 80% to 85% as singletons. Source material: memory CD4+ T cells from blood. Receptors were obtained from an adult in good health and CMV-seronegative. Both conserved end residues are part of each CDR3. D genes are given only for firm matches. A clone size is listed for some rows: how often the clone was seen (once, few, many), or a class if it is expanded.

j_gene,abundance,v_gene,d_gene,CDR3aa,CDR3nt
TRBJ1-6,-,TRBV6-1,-,CASSESDRNSPLHF,TGTGCCAGCAGTGAATCCGACCGCAATTCACCCCTCCACTTT
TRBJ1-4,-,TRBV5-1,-,CASSLGAANEKLFF,TGCGCCAGCAGCTTGGGTGCGGCCAATGAAAAACTGTTTTTT
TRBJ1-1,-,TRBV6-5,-,CASSQGNSGMFVAFF,TGTGCCAGCAGTCAAGGGAACTCTGGGATGTTCGTCGCTTTCTTT
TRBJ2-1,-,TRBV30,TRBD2,CAWTTPRTSYNEQFF,TGTGCCTGGACCACACCCCGGACTAGCTACAATGAGCAGTTCTTC
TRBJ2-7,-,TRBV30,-,CAWSVVNYEQYF,TGTGCCTGGAGTGTGGTCAACTACGAGCAGTACTTC
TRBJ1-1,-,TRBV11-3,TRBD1,CASSPRQGDRGTEAFF,TGTGCCAGCAGCCCCCGACAGGGGGATAGGGGCACTGAAGCTTTCTTT
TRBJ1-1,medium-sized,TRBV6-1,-,CAITAPVVTEAFF,TGTGCCATCACAGCCCCCGTGGTCACTGAAGCTTTCTTT
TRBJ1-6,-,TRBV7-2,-,CASSLLASGSPLHF,TGTGCCAGCAGCTTGCTGGCGTCGGGTTCACCCCTCCACTTT
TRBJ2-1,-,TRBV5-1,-,CASSLNLRGEQFF,TGCGCCAGCAGCCTTAACCTTCGGGGAGAGCAGTTCTTC
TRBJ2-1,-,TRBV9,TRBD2,CASSDTGLEGGEQFF,TGTGCCAGCAGTGACACCGGACTAGAGGGCGGTGAGCAGTTCTTC
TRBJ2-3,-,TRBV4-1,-,CASSQAAGSFTDTQYF,TGCGCCAGCAGCCAAGCCGCGGGTTCCTTCACAGATACGCAGTATTTT
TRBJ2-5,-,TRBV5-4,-,CASSLRGQETQYF,TGTGCCAGCAGCTTGAGGGGCCAAGAGACCCAGTACTTC
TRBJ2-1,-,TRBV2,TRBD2,CASSGEGGNEQFF,TGTGCCAGCAGTGGGGAGGGAGGCAATGAGCAGTTCTTC
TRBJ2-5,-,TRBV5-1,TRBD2,CASSFSGGETQYF,TGCGCCAGCAGCTTTAGCGGGGGGGAGACCCAGTACTTC
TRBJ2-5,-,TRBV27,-,CASMGSRRLQETQYF,TGTGCCAGCATGGGGTCCCGCCGACTCCAAGAGACCCAGTACTTC
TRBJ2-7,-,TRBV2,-,CASGGGPKANSYEQYF,TGTGCCAGCGGGGGAGGCCCAAAAGCGAACTCCTACGAGCAGTACTTC
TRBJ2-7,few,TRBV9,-,CASSVNVYSYEQYF,TGTGCCAGCAGCGTAAACGTCTACTCCTACGAGCAGTACTTC
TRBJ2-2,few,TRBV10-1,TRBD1,CASGPGTGSTGELFF,TGCGCCAGCGGCCCCGGGACAGGGTCCACCGGGGAGCTGTTTTTT
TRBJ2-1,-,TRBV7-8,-,CASSLARLDRQFF,TGTGCCAGCAGCTTAGCGCGGTTGGACAGGCAGTTCTTC
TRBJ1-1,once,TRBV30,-,CAWSVQRLTEAFF,TGTGCCTGGAGTGTACAACGTTTGACTGAAGCTTTCTTT
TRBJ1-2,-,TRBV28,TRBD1,CASSLGGDSPGYGYTF,TGTGCCAGCAGTTTAGGGGGGGACAGTCCTGGCTATGGCTACACCTTC
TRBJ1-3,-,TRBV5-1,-,CASSLAGSSSGNTIYF,TGCGCCAGCAGCTTGGCCGGTTCGAGCTCTGGAAACACCATATATTTT
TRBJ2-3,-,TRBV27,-,CASSVQVPTDTQYF,TGTGCCAGCAGCGTACAGGTCCCCACAGATACGCAGTATTTT